One and the same sample provided the 30 T cell receptor beta chains below, sequenced in a study of OX40 agonist ivuxolimab in advanced cancers. Assay used: immunoSEQ multiplex PCR; TCRdb lists only in-frame clones, some missing. This sample yields approximately 62,000 clones, of which around 90% are seen a single time; about 5% belongs to the top ten. Sequences were derived from CD4+ or CD8+ T cells sorted from blood, sampled in a trial of the OX40 agonist ivuxolimab. The receptors stem from an adult with an advanced solid tumor such as melanoma, head and neck, liver or kidney cancer.

J is TRBJ1-1 and V is TRBV29-1; D gene uncertain. V lost 3 bases, J lost 10 bases, and 9 bases lay in between. The germline gives CDR1 SQVTM, CDR2 ANQGSEA. This CDR3 comprises 10 residues. As DNA, the CDR3 is TGCAGCGTTGAGAGGGAAATAGCTTTCTTT. It codes for CSVEREIAFF.

The chain has TRBV7-2 and TRBJ2-2, with D perhaps given as TRBD1 or TRBD2 (7 bases each). With 2 bases removed from V and 6 bases from J, the gap between germline ends came to 19 bases. Germline loops: CDR1 SGHTA, CDR2 FQGNSA. The CDR3 is made up of 17 amino acids. The CDR3 loop is CASSLSGTASFPGELFF. The DNA for the CDR3 is TGTGCCAGCAGCTTAAGCGGGACAGCGAGCTTTCCCGGGGAGCTGTTTTTT.

The rearrangement joins TRBV7-3 to TRBJ1-4, with 7 bases lining up with TRBD1. CDR1 is SGHTA, CDR2 FQGTGA, per germline. V dropped 5 bases and J dropped 4; count of bases not matched to a gene: 4. The CDR3 loop spans 14 amino acids. DNA for the CDR3: TGTGCCAGCAGCCTCACAGGGGATAATGAAAAACTGTTTTTT. Amino acids: CASSLTGDNEKLFF.

The chain uses TRBV19 and TRBJ1-1, with D tentatively TRBD1 (5 bases). The germline gives CDR1 LNHDA, CDR2 SQIVND (reference sequence). The length of the CDR3 is 14 residues. Trimming removed 10 bases from V and 7 bases from J, with 22 bases in between. Here the CDR3 reads CATSKNLGRDEAFF. CDR3 nucleotides: TGTGCCACCTCGAAGAATCTAGGCAGGGATGAAGCTTTCTTT. Full variable domain (outside the CDR3, taken from reference TRBV19 and TRBJ1-1): DGGITQSPKYLFRKEGQNVTLSCEQNLNHDAMYWYRQDPGQGLRLIYYSQIVNDFQKGDIAEGYSVSREKKESFPLTVTSAQKNPTAFYLCATSKNLGRDEAFFGQGTRLTVV.

The chain is built from TRBV18 and TRBJ2-5; TRBD1 agrees at 9 bases. Germline V gives CDR1 KGHSH, CDR2 LQKENI. The CDR3 spans 15 residues. The V and J ends lost 0 bases and 6 bases, in that order; junction bases with no gene match: 5. CDR3 nucleotide sequence: TGTGCCAGCTCACCACCGGGACAGGGCTCAAAGACCCAGTACTTC. Translated, it gives CASSPPGQGSKTQYF.

CDR3 amino acids: CASSVGSRSTDTQYF. The CDR3 DNA follows: TGTGCCAGCAGCGTAGGTAGTAGGAGCACAGATACGCAGTATTTT. This chain links TRBV9 with TRBJ2-3; no definite D call. V lost 0 bases and J 0 bases, leaving 8 bases between the germline ends. The CDR3 runs 15 residues. CDR1 is SGDLS, CDR2 YYNGEE, per germline.

The V gene is TRBV14, the J gene TRBJ1-2; 7 nucleotides match TRBD1. Looked up from germline, CDR1 is SGHDN and CDR2 is FVKESK. The CDR3 runs 15 residues. V was clipped by 4 bases and J by 5 bases; unmatched bases: 10. CDR3 in amino acids: CASSPSVRGPYGYTF. In DNA, the CDR3 is TGTGCCAGCAGCCCAAGTGTTAGGGGGCCATATGGCTACACCTTC. The full variable domain, with the rest looked up from reference TRBV14 and TRBJ1-2, is EAGVTQFPSHSVIEKGQTVTLRCDPISGHDNLYWYRRVMGKEIKFLLHFVKESKQDESGMPNNRFLAERTGGTYSTLKVQPAELEDSGVYFCASSPSVRGPYGYTFGSGTRLTVV.

The gene calls are TRBV11-2 and TRBJ1-3, with D unresolved. The CDR3 has 16 residues. Germline-derived CDR1 and CDR2 are SGHAT and FQNNGV. Trimming took 5 bases from V and 5 from J, leaving 19 bases between them. CDR3 protein: CASSVGPSLIRNTIYF. The CDR3 bases are TGTGCCAGCAGCGTAGGACCTAGCCTCATCCGAAACACCATATATTTT.

The chain recombines TRBV19 with TRBJ2-3, with TRBD2 matching over 9 bases. The CDR3 is 16 amino acids. V shed 5 bases, J shed 2 bases, and the junction held 8 bases outside the gene matches. Looked up from germline, CDR1 is LNHDA and CDR2 is SQIVND (reference sequence). The CDR3 nucleotides read TGTGCCAGTAGTGCGGGACTAGCAGGCCTCACAGATACGCAGTATTTT. Encoded protein: CASSAGLAGLTDTQYF. The variable domain in full, completed from reference TRBV19 and TRBJ2-3, reads DGGITQSPKYLFRKEGQNVTLSCEQNLNHDAMYWYRQDPGQGLRLIYYSQIVNDFQKGDIAEGYSVSREKKESFPLTVTSAQKNPTAFYLCASSAGLAGLTDTQYFGPGTRLTVL.

The CDR3 DNA reads TGTGCCAGCAGCTCGCCGGGACTTCCGAGGTTCGAGCAGTTCTTC. This gives the protein CASSSPGLPRFEQFF. The chain is built from TRBV11-1 and TRBJ2-1; D may be TRBD2 (6 bases). Germline assignment: CDR1 SGHAT and CDR2 FQDESV (reference sequence). Trimming took 4 bases from V and 10 from J, leaving 20 bases between them. The CDR3 runs to 15 residues.

The chain recombines TRBV18 with TRBJ1-1; 7 bases are shared with TRBD1. Looked up from germline, CDR1 is KGHSH and CDR2 is LQKENI. V was pared by 2 bases and J by 1 base, with 4 bases of the junction left unmatched. The CDR3 loop spans 15 amino acids. CDR3 in amino acids: CASSPNEGANTEAFF. CDR3 bases: TGTGCCAGCTCACCAAATGAGGGGGCGAACACTGAAGCTTTCTTT.

The CDR3: CASRGGTSGSYEQYF. The CDR3 coding sequence is TGTGCCAGCAGAGGAGGGACTAGCGGGAGCTACGAGCAGTACTTC. The chain is built from TRBV27 and TRBJ2-7, with TRBD2 identical over 14 bases. The CDR3 extends over 15 amino acids. The germline V gene encodes CDR1 MNHEY and CDR2 SMNVEV (reference sequence). The V gene end was trimmed by 6 bases and the J gene end by 3 bases; junction bases not matched to a gene: 4.

This clone was seen once. An end of the junction differs from the germline gene, which may be a read error. The V call is TRBV7-7, the J call TRBJ2-1; a weak D match, TRBD2 (6 bases). Germline CDR1 reads SSHAT; CDR2 reads FNYEAQ (reference sequence). This CDR3 is built from 15 residues. CDR3: CASSLAGTRYNEQFF. CDR3 DNA: TGTGCTAGCAGCTTAGCAGGGACTCGATACAATGAGCAGTTCTTC.

The rearrangement links TRBV19 to TRBJ1-4, with D hard to call. The germline gives CDR1 LNHDA, CDR2 SQIVND (reference sequence). This CDR3 comprises 13 residues. V lost 8 bases and J lost 7, with 14 bases in between. The CDR3 nucleotides are TGTGCCAGTTCCCATGATGGTACTGAAAAACTGTTTTTT. The encoded protein is CASSHDGTEKLFF.

V usage is TRBV9 and J usage is TRBJ1-5; D is ambiguous. The V and J ends lost 0 bases and 5 bases respectively, with 12 bases between them. From germline, CDR1 is SGDLS and CDR2 YYNGEE. This CDR3 is built from 15 residues. DNA for the CDR3: TGTGCCAGCAGCGTAGGATGGGAAACCTATCAGCCCCAGCATTTT. Protein: CASSVGWETYQPQHF.

The chain couples TRBV7-9 to TRBJ2-3, with D possibly TRBD2 on 6 matching bases. Germline CDR1 and CDR2: SEHNR and FQNEAQ (reference sequence). The V and J ends lost 5 bases and 4 bases respectively, with 16 bases between them. CDR3 length: 15 amino acids. In nucleotides, the CDR3 is TGTGCCAGCAGCGTCGGGACTCCGGGGGCAGATACGCAGTATTTT. Translating gives CASSVGTPGADTQYF.

The chain employs TRBV18 and TRBJ1-5; D remains ambiguous. CDR3 size: 13 residues. The germline CDR1 and CDR2 sequences are KGHSH and LQKENI. V dropped 5 bases and J dropped 4 bases, with 9 bases sitting between them. CDR3: CASSSRPNQPQHF. The CDR3 DNA sequence: TGTGCCAGCTCATCCCGGCCAAATCAGCCCCAGCATTTT. Based on the CDR3 plus reference TRBV18 and TRBJ1-5, the full variable domain is NAGVMQNPRHLVRRRGQEARLRCSPMKGHSHVYWYRQLPEEGLKFMVYLQKENIIDESGMPKERFSAEFPKEGPSILRIQQVVRGDSAAYFCASSSRPNQPQHFGDGTRLSIL.

This clone has just one count. The J gene is TRBJ1-2, the V gene TRBV28, with D tentatively TRBD1 (6 bases). Germline loops: CDR1 MDHEN, CDR2 SYDVKM. The CDR3 has 14 amino acids. The V end was cut by 10 bases, the J end by 1 base, with 16 bases between. The CDR3 region has the DNA TGTGCCACCTTGAATGTCAGGGGTAACTATGGCTACACCTTC. Translation: CATLNVRGNYGYTF.

The genes are TRBV6-1 and TRBJ1-5; D unclear. Germline CDR1 and CDR2: MNHNS and SASEGT. The germline V and J ends were trimmed by 1 base and 2 bases, with 6 bases remaining between them. The CDR3 extends over 14 amino acids. The CDR3 nucleotides are TGTGCCAGCAGTGAAGGAGCTGGCAATCAGCCCCAGCATTTT. It specifies CASSEGAGNQPQHF.

V is TRBV11-3 and J is TRBJ2-7; 9 bases align to TRBD1. V lost 5 bases, J lost 3 bases, and 8 bases stayed unmatched. The CDR3 length is 15 residues. Germline CDR1 and CDR2: SGHNT and YENEEA. The chain's CDR3 is CASSPGGTGLYEQYF. CDR3 sequence (DNA): TGTGCCAGCAGCCCTGGGGGGACAGGGCTCTACGAGCAGTACTTC.

The chain combines TRBV5-6 with TRBJ1-5; no reliable D call. The CDR3 spans 12 residues. With 1 base removed from V and 8 bases from J, the gap between germline ends came to 7 bases. Germline assignment: CDR1 SGHDT and CDR2 YYEEEE. In DNA, the CDR3 is TGTGCCAGCAGCTTGTTTGGCGAGCCCCAGCATTTT. Protein product: CASSLFGEPQHF.

The chain employs TRBV2 and TRBJ1-2; 7 bases agree with TRBD1. Germline assignment: CDR1 SNHLY and CDR2 FYNNEI. J gave up 6 bases and V 2 bases, and 9 bases lay outside the gene matches. The CDR3 contains 15 residues. Written as DNA, the CDR3 is TGTGCCAGCAGTGAATTCCAGGGGGAAGCGGATGGCTACACCTTC. Translating gives CASSEFQGEADGYTF.

The genes are TRBV20-1 and TRBJ2-3; possibly TRBD2 for D (5 bases). Trimming stripped 3 bases from V and 8 bases from J, with 6 bases between. CDR1 DFQATT and CDR2 SNEGSKA come from the germline V gene (reference sequence). The CDR3 runs 10 residues. CDR3 loop: CSARGSTQYF. The CDR3 bases are TGCAGTGCTAGGGGGAGTACGCAGTATTTT.

This clone was seen only once. The CDR3 spells CASSPNMNTEAFF. In DNA, the CDR3 is TGTGCCAGCAGCCCGAATATGAACACTGAAGCTTTCTTT. This rearrangement joins TRBV5-4 to TRBJ1-1; no definite D call. The CDR3 spans 13 residues. Germline values: CDR1 SGHNT, CDR2 YYREEE (reference sequence). Trimming took off 4 bases at V and 0 bases at J, with 7 bases between the two ends.

The gene calls are TRBV7-8 and TRBJ1-2, with 7 bases lining up with TRBD1. This CDR3 has 15 amino acids. V lost 4 bases and J lost 4; bases outside the gene matches: 9. CDR1 is SGHVS, CDR2 FQNEAQ, per germline. For the CDR3, the DNA is TGTGCCAGCAGCTCCCTGACAGGGTCGGGCTATGGCTACACCTTC. Translation gives CASSSLTGSGYGYTF.

The V gene is TRBV6-5, the J gene TRBJ2-7; 7 positions match TRBD1. Per the germline V gene, CDR1 is MNHEY and CDR2 is SVGAGI. J was trimmed by 3 bases and V by 5 bases; bases with no gene match: 7. The CDR3 has 14 residues. CDR3 sequence: CASSPLDRDYEQYF. CDR3 coding DNA: TGTGCCAGCAGTCCACTTGACAGGGACTACGAGCAGTACTTC.

As DNA, the CDR3 is TGTGCCAGCCAGACAGCCTCGGCCCCCTACGAGCAGTACTTC. It encodes CASQTASAPYEQYF. The rearrangement uses TRBV6-1 and TRBJ2-7; possible D gene TRBD1, 5 bases. V lost 8 bases and J lost 2, with 16 bases in between. CDR3 length equals 14 residues. CDR1 is MNHNS, CDR2 SASEGT, per germline.

The rearrangement uses TRBV4-1 and TRBJ1-1, with D tentatively TRBD1 (6 bases). The germline gives CDR1 MGHRA, CDR2 YSYEKL. The CDR3 has 12 amino acids. Trimming removed 5 bases from V and 10 bases from J, with 14 bases in between. In DNA, the CDR3 is TGCGCCAGCAGCAGCCGACAGGCTGCAGCTTTCTTT. Residues: CASSSRQAAAFF.

This clone was seen only a few times. This sequence joins TRBV19 and TRBJ1-5; a weak D match, TRBD1 (6 bases). Germline V gene lookup returns CDR1 LNHDA and CDR2 SQIVND (reference sequence). The length of the CDR3 is 14 residues. Trimming pared 8 bases from V and 1 base from J, leaving 12 bases between. CDR3: CASRYRESNQPQHF. The CDR3 DNA reads TGTGCCAGTCGGTACAGGGAAAGCAATCAGCCCCAGCATTTT.

J is TRBJ1-2 and V is TRBV29-1; 12 nucleotides align to TRBD1. The V gene end was trimmed by 3 bases and the J gene end by 4 bases; junction bases not matched to a gene: 3. The CDR3 has 14 residues. Looked up from germline, CDR1 is SQVTM and CDR2 is ANQGSEA. CDR3 sequence (DNA): TGCAGCGTTGACGGGACAGGGGGCCCCTATGGCTACACCTTC. This gives the protein CSVDGTGGPYGYTF.